Following are 30 T cell receptor beta chains from one sample sequenced in a study of beta chain features in type 1 diabetes. Study observations and caveats: TCRB CDR3 length was moderately but significantly reduced in all four CD4+ subsets of Type 1 diabetes patients.

cDNA synthesis used the whole RNA isolate, giving expressed TCRB sequences. Repertoires were generated with immunoSEQ multiplex PCR, while TCRdb's copy carries only in-frame clones and drops some. Here the sample spans around 300,000 clones, approximately 15% being singletons. No cognate antigen is known for these TCRs. The source material was naive CD4+ T cells from blood. These receptor sequences come from a man aged 18-30 years with type 1 diabetes.

This clone came up a few times. For the CDR3, the DNA is TGTGCCAGCTCATCTCAAAGCGGGAGCACAGATACGCAGTATTTT. Translated: CASSSQSGSTDTQYF. This chain uses TRBV18 with TRBJ2-3; D is perhaps TRBD2 (6 bases). The CDR3 consists of 15 residues. Trimming left V 5 bases short and J 0 bases short, with 12 bases between. Per germline, CDR1 KGHSH and CDR2 LQKENI.

This clone is a singleton in its sample. This chain connects TRBV18 to TRBJ1-4, with TRBD1 matching over 7 bases. After removal of 2 bases from V and 4 bases from J, the junction contained 13 bases not matched to a gene. The CDR3 loop spans 18 amino acids. The V gene's germline CDR1 is KGHSH and CDR2 LQKENI. CDR3 loop: CASSPNRGHKIDNEKLFF. The CDR3, as DNA: TGTGCCAGCTCACCAAACAGGGGCCATAAGATTGATAATGAAAAACTGTTTTTT.

The table lists this clone with many counts. Other DNA sequences in this sample translate to the same CDR3. CDR3 sequence (DNA): TGTGCCAGCAGCCCATACAATGAGCAGTTCTTC. Translation: CASSPYNEQFF. This chain joins TRBV7-2 and TRBJ2-1; no firm D call. This CDR3 contains 11 residues. Germline V gene lookup returns CDR1 SGHTA and CDR2 FQGNSA. Trimming removed 5 bases from V and 4 bases from J, with 3 bases in between.

This chain links TRBV27 with TRBJ2-5; 9 bases align to TRBD2. V dropped 4 bases and J dropped 4; count of bases not matched to a gene: 22. The CDR3 has 20 residues. The germline gives CDR1 MNHEY, CDR2 SMNVEV (reference sequence). The CDR3 nucleotides read TGTGCCAGCAGTTCCTCGTTAGCGGGAGTTCCTGGTTGGACGATAGAGACCCAGTACTTC. Protein product: CASSSSLAGVPGWTIETQYF.

The rearrangement uses TRBV6-4 and TRBJ1-2; TRBD1 matches 7 bases. The CDR3 has 12 residues. CDR1 and CDR2 from the germline V gene are MRHNA and SNTAGT. Trimming took 6 bases from V and 4 from J; bases not matched to a gene: 2. CDR3 DNA: TGTGCCAGCAGCCGACAGGGCTATGGCTACACCTTC. Encoded protein: CASSRQGYGYTF.

The chain joins TRBV28 to TRBJ2-7; perhaps TRBD1 as D (5 bases). V lost 6 bases, J lost 4 bases, and 16 bases lay in between. The CDR3 runs 14 residues. Germline values: CDR1 MDHEN, CDR2 SYDVKM. The CDR3 spells CASSLANQGYEQYF. The DNA of the CDR3 is TGTGCCAGCAGCCTTGCAAATCAGGGTTACGAGCAGTACTTC.

This chain connects TRBV5-1 to TRBJ2-3, with 14 bases that match TRBD2. With V trimmed by 4 bases and J by 4 bases, 5 bases remained unmatched. The CDR3 totals 16 residues. Germline values: CDR1 SGHRS, CDR2 YFSETQ. This CDR3 is CASSLGTSGGSDTQYF. The DNA for the CDR3 is TGCGCCAGCAGCCTGGGGACTAGCGGGGGCTCAGATACGCAGTATTTT.

This clone was detected a few times. The chain has TRBV27 and TRBJ2-6; no clear D. Trimming took off 4 bases at V and 1 base at J, with 11 bases between the two ends. CDR3 length: 16 amino acids. The germline gives CDR1 MNHEY, CDR2 SMNVEV (reference sequence). The DNA of the CDR3 is TGTGCCAGCAGTTCGTCACAAATTTCTGGGGCCAACGTCCTGACTTTC. It encodes CASSSSQISGANVLTF.

This clone has more than one count but fewer than ten. This chain joins TRBV6-5 and TRBJ2-7; 10 bases line up with TRBD1. V gave up 2 bases and J gave up 2 bases; unmatched junction bases: 6. The CDR3 spans 16 residues. Germline V gene lookup returns CDR1 MNHEY and CDR2 SVGAGI. Here the CDR3 reads CASSYGSGTGAYEQYF. In nucleotides, the CDR3 is TGTGCCAGCAGTTACGGATCCGGGACAGGGGCCTACGAGCAGTACTTC.

This clone was seen a few times. The chain couples TRBV25-1 to TRBJ2-7; TRBD1 might be the D (6 bases). This CDR3 is built from 13 residues. Germline V lookup: CDR1 MGHDK, CDR2 SYGVNS. Trimming removed 4 bases at V and 4 bases at J, with 11 bases between. CDR3 amino acids: CASSARTDYEQYF. CDR3 coding DNA: TGTGCCAGCAGTGCGCGGACAGATTACGAGCAGTACTTC.

The chain employs TRBV18 and TRBJ1-1; no clear D. Germline V gives CDR1 KGHSH, CDR2 LQKENI. With 1 base removed from V and 5 bases from J, the gap between germline ends came to 11 bases. CDR3 length equals 14 residues. The CDR3 sequence is CASSPQEGRTEAFF. As DNA, the CDR3 is TGTGCCAGCTCACCACAGGAGGGTAGGACTGAAGCTTTCTTT. The full variable domain, its missing parts supplied by reference TRBV18 and TRBJ1-1, is NAGVMQNPRHLVRRRGQEARLRCSPMKGHSHVYWYRQLPEEGLKFMVYLQKENIIDESGMPKERFSAEFPKEGPSILRIQQVVRGDSAAYFCASSPQEGRTEAFFGQGTRLTVV.

Only a few counts were recorded for this clone. The chain couples TRBV5-1 to TRBJ2-5; TRBD2 agrees at 12 bases. Germline assignment: CDR1 SGHRS and CDR2 YFSETQ. The CDR3 totals 16 residues. Trimming removed 2 bases from V and 2 bases from J; junction bases left unmatched: 4. This chain's CDR3 is CASSFGLAGRQETQYF. The CDR3 DNA follows: TGCGCCAGCAGCTTTGGACTAGCGGGGAGACAAGAGACCCAGTACTTC.

J is TRBJ2-7 and V is TRBV2; 13 bases are shared with TRBD2. The V gene end was trimmed by 6 bases and the J gene end by 3 bases; junction bases not matched to a gene: 8. CDR1 is SNHLY and CDR2 is FYNNEI in the germline V gene. The CDR3 is made up of 16 amino acids. The CDR3 DNA reads as TGTGCCAGCAGCGACCGACTAGCGGGAGGAGGCTACGAGCAGTACTTC. This encodes CASSDRLAGGGYEQYF.

V is TRBV2 and J is TRBJ2-2; D is possibly TRBD2 (7 bases). CDR1 and CDR2 from the germline V gene are SNHLY and FYNNEI. Trimming cost V 8 bases and J 5 bases, with 9 bases left between them. The CDR3 runs 12 residues. CDR3 DNA sequence: TGTGCCAGCGGGAGGGGGACCGGGGAGCTGTTTTTT. It is translated as CASGRGTGELFF. Variable domain in full (rest from reference TRBV2 and TRBJ2-2): EPEVTQTPSHQVTQMGQEVILRCVPISNHLYFYWYRQILGQKVEFLVSFYNNEISEKSEIFDDQFSVERPDGSNFTLKIRSTKLEDSAMYFCASGRGTGELFFGEGSRLTVL.

The rearrangement uses TRBV10-3 and TRBJ2-1, with D tentatively TRBD2 (6 bases). In germline, CDR1 is ENHRY, CDR2 SYGVKD. Trimming pared 4 bases from V and 0 bases from J, leaving 13 bases between. The length of the CDR3 is 16 residues. The CDR3 sequence: CAISVGGSLSYNEQFF. DNA for the CDR3: TGTGCCATCAGTGTCGGAGGGTCCCTCTCCTACAATGAGCAGTTCTTC.

This sequence joins TRBV7-2 and TRBJ2-1; 8 bases agree with TRBD1. CDR3 length equals 14 residues. The V gene's germline CDR1 is SGHTA and CDR2 FQGNSA. V shed 2 bases, J shed 5 bases, and the junction held 2 bases outside the gene matches. The CDR3 bases are TGTGCCAGCAGCTTACAGGGGGCGGACAATGAGCAGTTCTTC. Translation: CASSLQGADNEQFF.

The rearrangement joins TRBV9 to TRBJ2-6; D is undetermined. This CDR3 region has 18 residues. Germline-derived CDR1 and CDR2 are SGDLS and YYNGEE. Trimming cost V 3 bases and J 0 bases, with 16 bases left between them. The chain's CDR3 is CASSGLPWASSGANVLTF. As DNA, the CDR3 is TGTGCCAGCAGCGGTCTGCCGTGGGCCAGCTCTGGGGCCAACGTCCTGACTTTC.

The rearrangement joins TRBV7-9 to TRBJ2-5, with D possibly TRBD1 on 6 matching bases. This CDR3 is 13 amino acids long. The germline V and J ends were trimmed by 6 bases and 5 bases, with 13 bases remaining between them. Per germline, CDR1 SEHNR and CDR2 FQNEAQ (reference sequence). The CDR3 DNA follows: TGTGCCAGCAGTGGTGTGGGGGCTGAGACCCAGTACTTC. Its protein product is CASSGVGAETQYF.

This clone was picked up a small number of times. The chain joins TRBV29-1 to TRBJ2-3, with D perhaps TRBD2 (5 bases). Germline V gene sequence: CDR1 SQVTM, CDR2 ANQGSEA. The CDR3 is made up of 12 amino acids. V lost 4 bases, J lost 6 bases, and 11 bases lay in between. In nucleotides, the CDR3 is TGCAGCGTTGTGCCGGGGTTCGATACGCAGTATTTT. Amino acid sequence: CSVVPGFDTQYF.

This clone was seen more than once but under ten times. This rearrangement joins TRBV7-9 to TRBJ2-7, with D possibly TRBD1 on 6 matching bases. The germline gives CDR1 SEHNR, CDR2 FQNEAQ (reference sequence). The V end lost 3 bases, the J end lost 5 bases, and 23 bases lay between the germline ends. This CDR3 is 17 amino acids long. In DNA, the CDR3 is TGTGCCAGCAGCTTGCTACCGGGACAAGGGTCAGGGGACGAGCAGTACTTC. It codes for CASSLLPGQGSGDEQYF.

The J gene is TRBJ1-1, the V gene TRBV19, with a tentative D call TRBD1 (6 bases). CDR3 size: 14 residues. V lost 5 bases and J 7 bases, leaving 17 bases between the germline ends. Germline V gene data show CDR1 as LNHDA and CDR2 as SQIVND (reference sequence). DNA for the CDR3: TGTGCCAGTAGTCTGGTAACAGGGATAGATGAAGCTTTCTTT. It translates to CASSLVTGIDEAFF.

This clone was found a few times. The chain combines TRBV13 with TRBJ2-7; possibly TRBD2 for D (6 bases). Trimming took 5 bases from V and 7 from J, leaving 18 bases between them. CDR3 length: 14 residues. The germline CDR1 and CDR2 sequences are PRHDT and FYEKMQ (reference sequence). CDR3 loop: CASSPLPGGGEQYF. As DNA, the CDR3 is TGTGCCAGCAGCCCCCTCCCAGGCGGAGGGGAGCAGTACTTC.

Only one count was recorded for this clone. The chain is built from TRBV28 and TRBJ2-1; 7 bases match TRBD2. Trimming took 3 bases from V and 6 from J; bases not matched to a gene: 8. CDR3 size: 15 residues. The germline V gene encodes CDR1 MDHEN and CDR2 SYDVKM. The CDR3 region is CASSFAGLVSNEQFF. In DNA, the CDR3 is TGTGCCAGCAGTTTCGCTGGACTAGTATCCAATGAGCAGTTCTTC.

The chain couples TRBV6-5 to TRBJ1-5; D unresolved. CDR1 is MNHEY, CDR2 SVGAGI, per germline. The V end was cut by 0 bases, the J end by 2 bases, with 11 bases between. This CDR3 has 16 residues. The CDR3 DNA reads as TGTGCCAGCAGTTACTCGAAACATCCCGGCAATCAGCCCCAGCATTTT. It specifies CASSYSKHPGNQPQHF.

J is TRBJ2-2 and V is TRBV7-9; D uncertain. Per germline, CDR1 SEHNR and CDR2 FQNEAQ (reference sequence). Trimming pared 5 bases from V and 2 bases from J, leaving 12 bases between. This CDR3 is built from 15 residues. The DNA for the CDR3 is TGTGCCAGCAGCGTCGGCTCGACAAACACCGGGGAGCTGTTTTTT. It codes for CASSVGSTNTGELFF.

The chain links TRBV18 to TRBJ2-1; TRBD1 aligns across 9 bases. Germline assignment: CDR1 KGHSH and CDR2 LQKENI. The CDR3 spans 14 residues. J was trimmed by 8 bases and V by 2 bases; bases with no gene match: 4. In DNA, the CDR3 is TGTGCCAGCTCACCAAGGACAGGGGTCGATGAGCAGTTCTTC. It is translated as CASSPRTGVDEQFF.

This chain joins TRBV4-3 and TRBJ1-4, with D maybe TRBD1 (6 bases). In germline, CDR1 is LGHNA, CDR2 YSLEER. The CDR3 loop spans 16 amino acids. The V end lost 0 bases, the J end lost 2 bases, and 10 bases lay between the germline ends. The CDR3 nucleotides read TGCGCCAGCAGCCAAGAGTCAACAGGGACTAATGAAAAACTGTTTTTT. Its protein is CASSQESTGTNEKLFF.

The chain links TRBV20-1 to TRBJ2-1; D unclear. This CDR3 has 10 amino acids. Germline values: CDR1 DFQATT, CDR2 SNEGSKA (reference sequence). Trimming removed 3 bases from V and 7 bases from J, with 4 bases in between. The DNA of the CDR3 is TGCAGTGCTAGTCATAATGAGCAGTTCTTC. This sequence encodes CSASHNEQFF.

The V call is TRBV5-4, the J call TRBJ2-6; 7 bases fit TRBD1. Trimming took 4 bases from V and 4 from J; bases not matched to a gene: 8. CDR3 size: 16 residues. CDR1 is SGHNT, CDR2 YYREEE, per germline (reference sequence). The CDR3 region has the DNA TGTGCCAGCAGCCCGACAGGGAACGCCGGGGCCAACGTCCTGACTTTC. Amino acids: CASSPTGNAGANVLTF.

This clone was recorded a few times. The chain recombines TRBV30 with TRBJ2-7; TRBD2 is a possible D gene (5 bases). CDR1 is GTSNPN, CDR2 SVGIG, per germline (reference sequence). The CDR3 spans 12 residues. V lost 0 bases and J lost 4, with 7 bases in between. CDR3 region: CAWSVAAYEQYF. DNA of the CDR3: TGTGCCTGGAGTGTAGCGGCGTACGAGCAGTACTTC.